This T cell receptor (beta chain) was obtained from a study of blood T cell repertoires in COVID-19 (TCRdb year 2020). Concerning the study at large: Samples covering the acute and convalescent phases of COVID-19 were provided by collaborators in the United States, Italy and Spain. HLA class I and class II types, where available, came from metadata supplied by the sample provider rather than from assay-based typing. The samples were drawn from the first 160 participants of the ongoing ImmuneRACE study and from 1,200 or so subjects provided by 6 global collaborators. Subjects who had been exposed to COVID-19, were actively infected with it, or had recovered from it provided the deeply sampled blood TCRbeta repertoires that made up the dataset. Sample metadata almost always included a de-identified subject ID, COVID-19 status, age in years and sex. The material from the prospective study consisted of cDNA or gDNA derived from T cells, B-cell-depleted T cells, or PBMCs. The repertoires were made available in a free public database intended to serve as a resource for research on the immune response to SARS-CoV-2.

The immunoSEQ Assay, a bias-controlled multiplex PCR, was used to amplify TCRbeta CDR3 regions from genomic DNA. In the source study's methods: The number of nucleated cells in each sample was estimated by amplification of reference gene primers within the assay. To quantify the absolute abundance of each unique TCRbeta CDR3 rearrangement, sequence reads were collapsed and filtered. For each sample, productive Simpson clonality was calculated as the square root of Simpson's diversity index over productive rearrangements. TCRdb carries this immuneACCESS record with in-frame sequences only. Its versions omit some clonotypes, under half of them owing to an unresolved V gene in the studies checked, with the rest unexplained. The D gene and trimming were derived from the DNA, and the V and J assignments and clone size from that table. This sample is represented by tens of thousands of clones; approximately 90% of them were singletons. The ten largest clonotypes hold 4% to 5.5% of the sample.

In regard to this clone: The antigen this receptor binds is unknown. Base qualities were left out, and no much larger clone turns up one base away.

V is shortened by 3 bases, J by 7 bases, and the region joining them spans 10 bases. The CDR3 starts with the cysteine, ends with the phenylalanine, and has 13 residues. The DNA shown is the 39-base CDR3, in frame from base 1. One collaborating source in Seattle enrolled patients while the patients were actively infected and followed the patients over time throughout the course of disease. The collaborating institutions used their own protocols to collect whole blood in K2EDTA tubes. For TCRbeta analysis, collaborators shipped samples in one of three forms: frozen whole blood, isolated PBMCs, or DNA extracted from either of those sample types. What the authors observed across the whole study: Clinical and demographic metadata were provided uncurated, with the amount varying by source and participant.

Sequenced input: peripheral blood. The sequence derives from a man aged 55 to 69 with COVID-19, enrolled during active disease. Recombination joined TRBV12-3 or TRBV12-4 with TRBJ1-5, and TRBD1 may be the D gene, going by 5 matching bases. The CDR3 region: CASSLGGLQPQHF. The bases read TGTGCCAGCAGTTTGGGGGGTTTACAGCCCCAGCATTTT.